Listed here are 22 T cell receptor beta chains from one sample, sequenced in a study of T cells after yellow fever vaccination. Each CDR3 protein gets one entry after TCRdb re-called the 5' RACE reads with MiXCR. The repertoire holds about 340,000 distinct CDR3 sequences, approximately 4.2% seen once, with 24% in the top ten. Sequencing was performed on PBMCs, taken 5 days after the yellow fever booster vaccination. These receptors all come from a young man who received the YFV17D yellow fever vaccine.

This clonotype was seen a few times. J is TRBJ2-7 and V is TRBV4-3; a possible D gene is TRBD2 (6 bases). V gave up 8 bases and J gave up 2 bases, with 13 bases separating them. Per the germline V gene, CDR1 is LGHNA and CDR2 is YSLEER. The CDR3 covers 13 residues. CDR3 amino acids: CASSGGVAYEQYF. The CDR3 nucleotides read TGCGCCAGCTCCGGCGGGGTCGCCTACGAGCAGTACTTC.

This clonotype was found many times. This rearrangement joins TRBV20-1 to TRBJ2-3, with 7 bases identical to TRBD2. The V gene's germline CDR1 is DFQATT and CDR2 SNEGSKA (reference sequence). The CDR3 runs to 15 residues. Trimming took 6 bases from V and 0 from J; bases not matched to a gene: 9. CDR3 sequence: CSAQTLASSTDTQYF. For the CDR3, the DNA is TGCAGTGCGCAAACACTAGCGTCCAGCACAGATACGCAGTATTTT.

At least ten counts were recorded for this clonotype. The chain recombines TRBV20-1 with TRBJ2-3; D remains unclear. V gave up 6 bases and J gave up 4 bases, with 20 bases separating them. CDR3 length: 15 residues. The germline V gene encodes CDR1 DFQATT and CDR2 SNEGSKA (reference sequence). This CDR3 is CSATHGPLSSDTQYF. In nucleotides, the CDR3 is TGCAGTGCGACTCACGGTCCCCTGTCGTCAGATACGCAGTATTTT.

This clonotype was seen repeatedly, ten times or more. This chain links TRBV12-3 or TRBV12-4 with TRBJ2-7; D is unresolved. Trimming stripped 5 bases from V and 3 bases from J, with 8 bases between. This CDR3 is 12 amino acids long. The CDR3 nucleotides are TGTGCCAGCAGTCAACTGATCTACGAGCAGTACTTC. Its protein product is CASSQLIYEQYF.

This clonotype was observed at least ten times. This rearrangement joins TRBV29-1 to TRBJ2-3; 9 bases match TRBD1. CDR1 SQVTM and CDR2 ANQGSEA come from the germline V gene. Trimming took 8 bases from V and 3 from J; bases not matched to a gene: 9. The CDR3 extends over 14 amino acids. The CDR3 loop reads CSSRDRVDTDTQYF. CDR3 nucleotide sequence: TGCAGCTCAAGGGACAGGGTCGATACAGATACGCAGTATTTT.

In this sample, this clonotype turned up a few times. V is TRBV20-1 and J is TRBJ1-5; D gene ambiguous. Trimming removed 3 bases at V and 5 bases at J, with 11 bases between. Germline loops: CDR1 DFQATT, CDR2 SNEGSKA (reference sequence). This CDR3 is 13 amino acids long. The CDR3 DNA sequence: TGCAGTGCTAGTGCCCCCGGGGATCAGCCCCAGCATTTT. This encodes CSASAPGDQPQHF.

This clonotype was counted ten times or more. The J gene is TRBJ2-5, the V gene TRBV7-2, with 7 bases matching TRBD2. Per the germline V gene, CDR1 is SGHTA and CDR2 is FQGNSA. CDR3 length equals 16 residues. The V and J ends lost 6 bases and 4 bases, in that order; junction bases with no gene match: 14. CDR3 nucleotides: TGTGCCAGCAGGCGTTCCGGGACGCCGGGGGGAGAGACCCAGTACTTC. Residues: CASRRSGTPGGETQYF.

The rearrangement joins TRBV20-1 to TRBJ2-6, with 8 bases matching TRBD1. With 6 bases clipped from V and 1 base from J, the junction kept 11 bases outside the gene matches. Per the germline V gene, CDR1 is DFQATT and CDR2 is SNEGSKA (reference sequence). The CDR3 is 17 amino acids. Here the CDR3 DNA reads TGCAGTGCAAGGGCAGGGGGCCGCGTTTCTGGGGCCAACGTCCTGACTTTC. Translation gives CSARAGGRVSGANVLTF.

This clonotype has just a few counts. This CDR3 is CASSLGGLAGGIDTQYF. The DNA of the CDR3 is TGTGCCAGCAGCTTAGGGGGACTAGCGGGGGGAATAGATACGCAGTATTTT. The chain recombines TRBV11-2 with TRBJ2-3; 15 bases match TRBD2. After removal of 1 base from V and 5 bases from J, the junction contained 4 bases not matched to a gene. This CDR3 has 17 amino acids. Germline V gene sequence: CDR1 SGHAT, CDR2 FQNNGV. Filled out from reference TRBV11-2 and TRBJ2-3, the complete variable domain reads EAGVAQSPRYKIIEKRQSVAFWCNPISGHATLYWYQQILGQGPKLLIQFQNNGVVDDSQLPKDRFSAERLKGVDSTLKIQPAKLEDSAVYLCASSLGGLAGGIDTQYFGPGTRLTVL.

This clonotype came up many times. The chain recombines TRBV29-1 with TRBJ2-2; unclear D gene. Germline lookup yields CDR1 SQVTM and CDR2 ANQGSEA. The CDR3 covers 14 residues. Trimming took 1 base from V and 5 from J, leaving 11 bases between them. CDR3 region: CSVEGRPSTGELFF. The CDR3 coding sequence is TGCAGCGTTGAAGGACGTCCATCGACCGGGGAGCTGTTTTTT.

This clonotype was detected a few times. This chain links TRBV7-6 with TRBJ2-3, with no clear D. Germline V gene data show CDR1 as SGHVS and CDR2 as FNYEAQ. Trimming took 6 bases from V and 2 from J, leaving 15 bases between them. The CDR3 spans 15 residues. CDR3 nucleotides: TGTGCCAGCAGAGGTGGGCAGGCTCACACAGATACGCAGTATTTT. Translation gives CASRGGQAHTDTQYF.

This clonotype has a handful of counts. V and J are TRBV10-3 and TRBJ1-3; TRBD1 is a possible D gene (5 bases). CDR1 is ENHRY and CDR2 is SYGVKD in the germline V gene. Between the trimmed V and J ends, which lost 10 bases and 2 bases, there was a span of 18 bases. This CDR3 has 15 residues. The CDR3 loop reads CATMAGGSTGNTIYF. CDR3 DNA sequence: TGTGCCACCATGGCGGGGGGGAGTACTGGAAACACCATATATTTT.

This clonotype was counted a few times. The CDR3 DNA reads as TGTGCCAGCAGCAAAGCCGGGGCGGGGTATGGCTACACCTTC. The encoded protein is CASSKAGAGYGYTF. This chain uses TRBV21-1 with TRBJ1-2; TRBD1, the table's D call, was not compared with the DNA. TRBV21-1 is described as a pseudogene. The CDR3 length is 14 residues.

The CDR3 region is CASNGLAGTYNEQFF. Here the CDR3 DNA reads TGTGCCAGCAATGGGCTAGCGGGGACCTACAATGAGCAGTTCTTC. The chain joins TRBV7-9 to TRBJ2-1; 9 bases line up with TRBD2. The V gene's germline CDR1 is SEHNR and CDR2 FQNEAQ (reference sequence). The length of the CDR3 is 15 residues. The J segment lost 2 bases and the V segment lost 7 bases, leaving 6 bases of the junction unmatched.

This clonotype was detected a few times. The chain has TRBV12-3 or TRBV12-4 and TRBJ1-5, with 10 bases aligning to TRBD1. The CDR3 spans 17 residues. Trimming cost V 6 bases and J 7 bases; bases outside gene matches: 15. CDR3 nucleotides: TGTGCCAGCAGCCCTAGACAGGGGGCGGGGGTTGGACAGCCCCAGCATTTT. Residues: CASSPRQGAGVGQPQHF.

This clonotype was seen a few times. V and J are TRBV27 and TRBJ1-6, with 9 positions matching TRBD1. Losses at the gene ends were 5 bases for V and 9 bases for J; bases not matched to a gene: 8. This CDR3 comprises 15 residues. Germline values: CDR1 MNHEY, CDR2 SMNVEV (reference sequence). CDR3 sequence: CASSPGTGRISPLHF. The CDR3 DNA reads as TGTGCCAGCAGTCCTGGGACAGGGAGGATTTCACCCCTCCACTTT.

This clonotype has a handful of counts. The V call is TRBV28, the J call TRBJ2-7; D is ambiguous. V lost 5 bases and J lost 1, with 9 bases in between. The CDR3 is made up of 13 amino acids. The V gene's germline CDR1 is MDHEN and CDR2 SYDVKM. CDR3 protein: CASSPRMSYEQYV. The CDR3 nucleotides are TGTGCCAGCAGTCCCAGGATGTCCTACGAGCAGTACGTC.

This clonotype showed up just a few times. The genes are TRBV19 and TRBJ2-1; D is perhaps TRBD2 (6 bases). The CDR3 has 18 residues. Looked up from germline, CDR1 is LNHDA and CDR2 is SQIVND (reference sequence). The ends were cut back, 3 bases at V and 1 base at J, with 19 bases in the middle. The CDR3 bases are TGTGCCAGTAGTATTGTCCGACGGGAGCCCCTTTCCTACAATGAGCAGTTCTTC. It yields the protein CASSIVRREPLSYNEQFF.

This clonotype was found many times. V usage is TRBV13 and J usage is TRBJ1-1; TRBD1 matches 9 bases. Germline lookup yields CDR1 PRHDT and CDR2 FYEKMQ (reference sequence). The CDR3 covers 19 residues. V was clipped by 3 bases and J by 1 base; unmatched bases: 15. DNA of the CDR3: TGTGCCAGCAGCTTGCCGGACAGGGGTAAAATCGGTGGGAACACTGAAGCTTTCTTT. Translation: CASSLPDRGKIGGNTEAFF.

This clonotype has just a few counts. The gene calls are TRBV5-1 and TRBJ2-3; D may be TRBD2 (5 bases). Trimming stripped 5 bases from V and 1 base from J, with 8 bases between. The length of the CDR3 is 13 residues. Per the germline V gene, CDR1 is SGHRS and CDR2 is YFSETQ. CDR3 residues: CASRSSGTDTQYF. The CDR3 region has the DNA TGCGCCAGCAGAAGTAGCGGCACAGATACGCAGTATTTT.

The chain is built from TRBV7-2 and TRBJ2-5; 8 nucleotides line up with TRBD2. Germline CDR1 SGHTA, CDR2 FQGNSA. The CDR3 is 14 amino acids. Germline trimming cut 2 bases from V and 5 bases from J; bases unmatched to any gene: 4. The CDR3 DNA reads as TGTGCCAGCAGCTTATCTGTAGCGGGGGAGACCCAGTACTTC. It yields the protein CASSLSVAGETQYF.

The chain has TRBV20-1 and TRBJ2-5; TRBD2 matches at 15 bases. V dropped 6 bases and J dropped 6; count of bases not matched to a gene: 14. Germline V CDR1 and CDR2: DFQATT, SNEGSKA (reference sequence). The CDR3 extends over 17 amino acids. The CDR3: CSAGGLAGGWASQTQYF. The DNA of the CDR3 is TGCAGTGCCGGCGGACTAGCGGGGGGGTGGGCGTCGCAGACCCAGTACTTC.